The entry that follows covers one T cell receptor beta chain sequence. Its target is not known. Healthy donors had no documented immune events, such as infections, while sampled. Germline values: CDR1 SGDLS, CDR2 YYNGEE. The V end lost 7 bases, the J end lost 1 base, and 15 bases lay between the germline ends. The CDR3 runs 15 residues. The data originate from a study of identifying expanded T cells in peripheral blood. Study results and limitations: Two-week clone count variance significantly increased as total template count grew. Technical replicates showed 0.9 to 1.5 changed clones; two weeks around 15; four weeks 19.

TCRdb's table, derived via immunoSEQ multiplex PCR, lists solely in-frame clones and lacks some. The profile shows under 100,000 clones, about 90% of them singletons. Sequencing was carried out using blood. This TCR was recovered from a person aged 18 to 69 in good health. The V and J genes are TRBV9 and TRBJ1-3; D may be TRBD1 (5 bases). The CDR3 protein is CASGTQGTSGNTIYF. In DNA, the CDR3 is TGTGCCAGCGGCACTCAGGGTACTTCTGGAAACACCATATATTTT.